The rows below give T cell receptor beta chains drawn from one sample of a study of blood T cell repertoires in COVID-19. Only in-frame clones appear in the TCRdb table, and some are missing; sequencing was by immunoSEQ multiplex PCR. The profile covers under 300,000 clones, with about 89% appearing a single time and over 7.5% taken by the ten largest. Sequenced: PBMCs or T cells enriched from blood (not recorded which). These receptors were obtained from a man in his forties who had recovered from COVID-19. CDR3s include the opening cysteine and the closing phenylalanine or tryptophan. A D gene is named only where the DNA matches it firmly. Clone sizes are given selectively: once, few, many, or a class where the clone is expanded.

d_gene	v_gene	abundance	j_gene	CDR3nt	CDR3aa
-	TRBV11-2	-	TRBJ2-7	TGTGCCAGCAGCCGCCAGGACTACGAGCAGTACTTC	CASSRQDYEQYF
TRBD2	TRBV5-1	-	TRBJ2-3	TGCGCCAGCAGGTCCGGGACTAGCGGCCTAAGCACAGATACGCAGTATTTT	CASRSGTSGLSTDTQYF
-	TRBV11-2	-	TRBJ2-3	TGTGCCAGCAGCCCCTTCCCGACAGATACGCAGTATTTT	CASSPFPTDTQYF
-	TRBV28	-	TRBJ2-7	TGTGCCAGTGTTGAGCAGGACTCCTACGAGCAGTACTTC	CASVEQDSYEQYF
-	TRBV29-1	-	TRBJ1-1	TGCAGCGTTCAGTTTAGTGGGGCGAACACTGAAGCTTTCTTT	CSVQFSGANTEAFF
-	TRBV15	-	TRBJ2-6	TGTGCCACCACCCCGGGACTTCTATTTAGCTCTGGGGCCAACGTCCTGACTTTC	CATTPGLLFSSGANVLTF
-	TRBV5-6	once	TRBJ2-6	TGTGCCAGCAGCGCAGACCTTATGCGGGCGGGGGCCAACGTCCTGACTTTC	CASSADLMRAGANVLTF
-	TRBV25-1	few	TRBJ2-1	TGTGCCAGCACTGGGGGGGGCGATGAGCAGTTCTTC	CASTGGGDEQFF
-	TRBV27	-	TRBJ1-1	TGTGCCAGCCACGCTGGGAGGGGGTCGACCCGGAACACTGAAGCTTTCTTT	CASHAGRGSTRNTEAFF
TRBD1	TRBV23-1	-	TRBJ1-1	TGCGCCAGCAGTGGACAGGGGGCGGGGAGCACTGAAGCTTTCTTT	CASSGQGAGSTEAFF
-	TRBV4-2	-	TRBJ2-2	TGTGCCAGCAGCCAAGAGTTAGAATTCGGGCTGTTTTTT	CASSQELEFGLFF
TRBD1	TRBV9	-	TRBJ1-4	TGTGCCAGCAGTCCAACAGGGGGCTCTAATGAAAAACTGTTTTTT	CASSPTGGSNEKLFF
-	TRBV13	-	TRBJ2-2	TGTGCCAGCAGCACGGGACTTTCAAACACCGGGGAGCTGTTTTTT	CASSTGLSNTGELFF
-	TRBV24-1	-	TRBJ1-5	TGTGCCACCAGTGTACCGGGGCAGCCCCAGCATTTT	CATSVPGQPQHF
TRBD1	TRBV28	-	TRBJ1-4	TGTGCCAGCAGCTCCCGGACAGGCGTTAATGAAAAACTGTTTTTT	CASSSRTGVNEKLFF
-	TRBV19	-	TRBJ1-1	TGTGCCACCACTCCACCAGACACGAACACTGAAGCTTTCTTT	CATTPPDTNTEAFF
-	TRBV4-1	-	TRBJ2-7	TGCGCCAGCAGCCAAGAGGGGGCCTATGGCCACGAGCAGTACTTC	CASSQEGAYGHEQYF
-	TRBV28	-	TRBJ1-2	TGTGCCAGCAGTACCAGGGGCGCACCCTATGGCTACACCTTC	CASSTRGAPYGYTF
TRBD1	TRBV5-1	-	TRBJ1-1	TGCGCCAGCAGCCTGACAGGGAGGTGGTACACTGAAGCTTTCTTT	CASSLTGRWYTEAFF
TRBD1	TRBV7-3	-	TRBJ2-5	TGTGCCAGCAGCTCAGGGACAGGGGAGGCACAAGAGACCCAGTACTTC	CASSSGTGEAQETQYF
TRBD1	TRBV7-9	-	TRBJ2-3	TGTGCCAGCAGCCACCGGGACAGGGTCGGCACAGATACGCAGTATTTT	CASSHRDRVGTDTQYF
TRBD1	TRBV5-5	-	TRBJ2-5	TGTGCCAGCAGCAGGACAGGTCAACCTGCGGAGACCCAGTACTTC	CASSRTGQPAETQYF
TRBD2	TRBV5-5	-	TRBJ2-1	TGTGCCAGCAGCGTAAGACTAGCCGGTCTTCATGAGCAGTTCTTC	CASSVRLAGLHEQFF
-	TRBV9	-	TRBJ2-1	TGTGCCAGCAGCGCGTCCTACAATGAGCAGTTCTTC	CASSASYNEQFF
TRBD2	TRBV28	-	TRBJ2-7	TGTGCCAGCAGTGGACTAGATTCGTACGAGCAGTACTTC	CASSGLDSYEQYF
TRBD1	TRBV6-5	-	TRBJ1-1	TGTGCCAGCAGTTCGGACAGGGGAGGCACTGAAGCTTTCTTT	CASSSDRGGTEAFF
-	TRBV19	-	TRBJ1-3	TGTGCCAGTGAGCGACCTCGCCTCCAAAGCTCTGGAAACACCATATATTTT	CASERPRLQSSGNTIYF
-	TRBV15	-	TRBJ2-5	TGTGCCACCAGCAGATCGGGGGGCTCGGAGACCCAGTACTTC	CATSRSGGSETQYF
-	TRBV7-6	-	TRBJ1-5	TGTGCCAGCAGCTTAGAAGTCGCGGGGACGGTTGGCAATCAGCCCCAGCATTTT	CASSLEVAGTVGNQPQHF
TRBD1	TRBV28	-	TRBJ2-1	TGTGCCAGCAAGGACAGGGATTTCTACAATGAGCAGTTCTTC	CASKDRDFYNEQFF
-	TRBV7-9	-	TRBJ1-1	TGTGCCAGCAGCCCCTCGAGCTATCCCGCAGCTTTCTTT	CASSPSSYPAAFF
-	TRBV18	-	TRBJ1-1	TGTGCCAGCTCGGGTACAGATAACACTGAAGCTTTCTTT	CASSGTDNTEAFF
-	TRBV27	-	TRBJ2-7	TGTGCCAGCAGTCCCAGCCTCAGACAGGTTACCTACGAGCAGTACTTC	CASSPSLRQVTYEQYF
TRBD1	TRBV4-1	-	TRBJ1-4	TGCGCCAGCAGCCGAGACAGGGCGCGAGGGGGAACTAATGAAAAACTGTTTTTT	CASSRDRARGGTNEKLFF
TRBD1	TRBV28	-	TRBJ2-1	TGTGCCAGCGTGACAGGGTCCTACAATGAGCAGTTCTTC	CASVTGSYNEQFF